This T cell receptor beta chain was recovered during a study of vaccination and CD4 T cells after COVID-19. About the research overall: Recovered patients in the cohort numbered six men and four women, two of them Hispanic. Participants were given two doses of BNT162b2 or mRNA-1273 vaccine. Treatment of control cultures consisted of a CEFX pool, an HIV-1 Nef pool, or no peptide.

Treatment indicated: approximately 9-day PBMC culture with coronavirus spike peptide pools or control peptides (ViraFEST assay). The unexposed donor's CD4+ T cells were collected before the COVID-19 pandemic (2011-2018). Four cold-coronavirus spikes and SARS-CoV-2 S/N served to probe CD4+ T cells taken from unexposed donors, cells permitting. A note on this clonotype: Antigen specificity is unknown.

The Oncomine TCR Beta short-read assay sequenced DNA from cultured CD4+ T cells. Genomic DNA was isolated from CD4+ T cells that had been cultured. TCRdb reprocessed the PCR reads with MiXCR, giving one entry per CDR3 protein. The data contain more than 9,000 distinct CDR3 sequences, 30% to 35% of them seen just once; the ten biggest clones take up less than 35%. The sample was CD4+ T cells from blood, cultured in vitro. The sequence came from a human donor in good health.

The CDR3 DNA follows: TGTGCCAGCAACGGCGGACACGGCCACTCCTACAATGAGCAGTTCTTC. This sequence encodes CASNGGHGHSYNEQFF. This rearrangement joins TRBV6-2 or TRBV6-3 to TRBJ2-1; tentatively, D is TRBD1 (5 bases). V lost 7 bases to trimming and J lost 0 bases, with 16 bases between them. Germline V CDR1 and CDR2: MNHEY, SVGEGT. The CDR3 extends over 16 amino acids.